These 30 T cell receptor beta chains were sequenced from one sample in a study of blood T cell repertoires in COVID-19 (dated by TCRdb to the early 2020s). The library relied on the immunoSEQ multiplex PCR assay. Here the immuneACCESS table is served through TCRdb, limited to in-frame sequences with V and J called. Missing clones are a known gap in these copies; in checked studies unresolved V genes cover under half, and the rest lacks a known reason. The sample profile shows 150,000 to 200,000 clones; 70% to 90% of them were found once. The ten largest clones add up to 5.5% to 8.5% of the sample. The material sequenced was peripheral blood. These TCRs come from a woman of 80 years or more in a cohort sampled during active or convalescent COVID-19.

The chain joins TRBV19 to TRBJ1-1; TRBD1 aligns across 7 bases. The germline CDR1 and CDR2 sequences are LNHDA and SQIVND (reference sequence). Trimming cost V 7 bases and J 3 bases; bases outside gene matches: 14. This CDR3 region has 16 residues. In nucleotides, the CDR3 is TGTGCCAGTAAGGCTTTGCTGCCAGGGGGACACACTGAAGCTTTCTTT. This translates into CASKALLPGGHTEAFF.

The genes are TRBV5-1 and TRBJ2-3, with TRBD2 identical over 9 bases. V was pared by 0 bases and J by 3 bases, with 5 bases of the junction left unmatched. Germline V gene data show CDR1 as SGHRS and CDR2 as YFSETQ. This CDR3 has 16 residues. This CDR3 reads CASSLVAGDITDTQYF. In DNA form, the CDR3 reads TGCGCCAGCAGCTTGGTAGCGGGAGATATAACAGATACGCAGTATTTT. Full variable domain (remainder filled in from reference TRBV5-1 and TRBJ2-3): KAGVTQTPRYLIKTRGQQVTLSCSPISGHRSVSWYQQTPGQGLQFLFEYFSETQRNKGNFPGRFSGRQFSNSRSEMNVSTLELGDSALYLCASSLVAGDITDTQYFGPGTRLTVL.

The CDR3 here is CASSIGGGSGYTF. The CDR3 coding sequence is TGTGCCAGCAGTATAGGGGGGGGTAGTGGCTACACCTTC. The genes are TRBV2 and TRBJ1-2; tentative D call: TRBD1 (6 bases). The CDR3 contains 13 residues. V lost 5 bases to trimming and J lost 7 bases, with 14 bases between them. Germline values: CDR1 SNHLY, CDR2 FYNNEI.

This rearrangement joins TRBV6-1 to TRBJ1-2; D possibly corresponds to TRBD1 (6 bases). The germline gives CDR1 MNHNS, CDR2 SASEGT. The CDR3 loop spans 14 amino acids. Trimming removed 3 bases at V and 5 bases at J, with 13 bases between. The CDR3 DNA reads as TGTGCCAGCAGTGAGTTCAGGGGTTCATATGGCTACACCTTC. This codes for CASSEFRGSYGYTF.

J is TRBJ2-3 and V is TRBV4-3, with TRBD2 matching over 12 bases. The CDR3 runs 17 residues. Germline V lookup: CDR1 LGHNA, CDR2 YSLEER. J gave up 8 bases and V 0 bases, and 9 bases lay outside the gene matches. The CDR3 spells CASSQDGTSGFLGTQYF. Written as DNA, the CDR3 is TGCGCCAGCAGCCAAGACGGGACTAGCGGGTTTCTAGGTACGCAGTATTTT.

This clone has only one observation. The gene calls are TRBV5-4 and TRBJ1-1; 8 nucleotides align to TRBD1. Per the germline V gene, CDR1 is SGHNT and CDR2 is YYREEE (reference sequence). The junction had 10 bases not matched to a gene; V was cut back by 5 bases and J by 4 bases. The CDR3 contains 15 residues. This CDR3 is CASRRDRGLGTEAFF. The DNA for the CDR3 is TGTGCCAGCAGGCGTGACAGGGGCTTAGGCACTGAAGCTTTCTTT.

V and J are TRBV7-7 and TRBJ1-1, with no clear D. The CDR3 covers 13 residues. Germline CDR1 is SSHAT and CDR2 is FNYEAQ (reference sequence). V dropped 0 bases and J dropped 5 bases, with 7 bases sitting between them. For the CDR3, the DNA is TGTGCCAGCAGCTTAGCCTTCCGGACTGAAGCTTTCTTT. Translating it yields CASSLAFRTEAFF.

The genes are TRBV6-1 and TRBJ1-3; D is uncertain. Trimming took off 2 bases at V and 2 bases at J, with 7 bases between the two ends. CDR1 is MNHNS, CDR2 SASEGT, per germline. This CDR3 is built from 14 residues. CDR3: CASSERQAGNTIYF. For the CDR3, the DNA is TGTGCCAGCAGTGAAAGGCAGGCTGGAAACACCATATATTTT.

Here the CDR3 reads CASSQVRGSYTIYF. CDR3 coding DNA: TGCGCCAGCAGCCAAGTAAGGGGAAGCTACACCATATATTTT. The rearrangement uses TRBV4-3 and TRBJ1-3; D is perhaps TRBD1 (5 bases). CDR1 LGHNA and CDR2 YSLEER come from the germline V gene. The V end was cut by 1 base, the J end by 8 bases, with 12 bases between. CDR3 length equals 14 residues.

The gene calls are TRBV7-9 and TRBJ2-2; 8 nucleotides line up with TRBD1. The length of the CDR3 is 18 residues. Germline V gene data show CDR1 as SEHNR and CDR2 as FQNEAQ (reference sequence). After removal of 1 base from V and 5 bases from J, the junction contained 12 bases not matched to a gene. CDR3 DNA sequence: TGTGCCAGCAGCTTAGGGTCGGCCAGGACAGGGTGGACCGGGGAGCTGTTTTTT. It yields the protein CASSLGSARTGWTGELFF.

The chain carries TRBV11-2 and TRBJ2-3; D is possibly TRBD2 (6 bases). Trimming stripped 4 bases from V and 2 bases from J, with 7 bases between. Germline CDR1 SGHAT, CDR2 FQNNGV. CDR3 length: 13 amino acids. The DNA for the CDR3 is TGTGCCAGCAGCTCGGACTACACAGATACGCAGTATTTT. Translating it yields CASSSDYTDTQYF.

Here the CDR3 DNA reads TGCGCCAGCAGCCAAGAGGAGACAGGGGACAATGAGCAGTTCTTC. Amino acids: CASSQEETGDNEQFF. The chain links TRBV4-3 to TRBJ2-1; 8 nucleotides agree with TRBD1. Germline V lookup: CDR1 LGHNA, CDR2 YSLEER. V shed 0 bases and J 5 bases; nucleotides not matched to a gene: 3. The CDR3 loop spans 15 amino acids.

This chain joins TRBV28 and TRBJ1-2, with D possibly being TRBD1 (6 bases). Germline CDR1 reads MDHEN; CDR2 reads SYDVKM. The CDR3 has 15 amino acids. The V gene lost 5 bases and the J gene lost 0 bases, with 13 bases spanning the gap. The CDR3 DNA sequence: TGTGCCAGCAGTCGCCCCAGGGGTACTAACTATGGCTACACCTTC. Its protein product is CASSRPRGTNYGYTF.

The chain is built from TRBV2 and TRBJ2-3; D remains ambiguous. This CDR3 has 13 amino acids. Germline V gene sequence: CDR1 SNHLY, CDR2 FYNNEI. The V end lost 4 bases, the J end lost 6 bases, and 11 bases lay between the germline ends. The CDR3 DNA sequence: TGTGCCAGCAGTGTTACCGAAGCCGATACGCAGTATTTT. It translates to CASSVTEADTQYF.

Here the CDR3 reads CASSVGTAISLLGNSPLHF. The CDR3 DNA sequence: TGTGCCAGCAGCGTAGGGACAGCGATCTCATTGCTGGGGAATTCACCCCTCCACTTT. The chain is built from TRBV9 and TRBJ1-6, with TRBD1 as a possible D gene (6 bases). There are 19 residues in the CDR3. The ends were cut back, 0 bases at V and 7 bases at J, with 23 bases in the middle. Looked up from germline, CDR1 is SGDLS and CDR2 is YYNGEE.

The CDR3 bases are TGTGCCAGCATCTTCACAGATACGCAGTATTTT. Translated: CASIFTDTQYF. The chain combines TRBV21-1 with TRBJ2-3; the listed D gene, TRBD2, was not tested against the DNA. TRBV21-1 constitutes a pseudogene. CDR3 length equals 11 residues.

The chain employs TRBV6-4 and TRBJ1-6; maybe TRBD1 (6 bases). The germline gives CDR1 MRHNA, CDR2 SNTAGT. This CDR3 is built from 15 residues. The ends were cut back, 7 bases at V and 3 bases at J, with 13 bases in the middle. CDR3 nucleotides: TGTGCCAGCAACTCCGACAGGTTCTATAATTCACCCCTCCACTTT. It codes for CASNSDRFYNSPLHF.

This rearrangement joins TRBV6-4 to TRBJ2-2, with 7 positions matching TRBD1. The CDR3 is 16 residues long. Germline V gene sequence: CDR1 MRHNA, CDR2 SNTAGT. V shed 2 bases and J 2 bases; nucleotides not matched to a gene: 5. CDR3 sequence reads: CASSDTQGTNTGELFF. In DNA form, the CDR3 reads TGTGCCAGCAGTGACACACAGGGGACCAACACCGGGGAGCTGTTTTTT.

The chain uses TRBV2 and TRBJ2-5, with D unresolved. Germline V gene sequence: CDR1 SNHLY, CDR2 FYNNEI. V lost 1 base, J lost 1 base, and 4 bases lay in between. The CDR3 is made up of 13 amino acids. This CDR3 is CASSEGLQETQYF. CDR3 DNA sequence: TGTGCCAGCAGTGAAGGGCTCCAAGAGACCCAGTACTTC.

The count of this clone is one. The gene calls are TRBV10-2 and TRBJ1-5; TRBD1 matches 7 bases. This CDR3 comprises 15 residues. From germline, CDR1 is WSHSY and CDR2 SAAADI. J lost 3 bases, V lost 3 bases, and 5 bases had no gene match. CDR3 bases: TGCGCCAGCAGTGACGGGACAGTCCTCAATCAGCCCCAGCATTTT. Its protein is CASSDGTVLNQPQHF.

This rearrangement joins TRBV5-5 to TRBJ1-3; D remains unclear. Trimming shortened V by 2 bases and J by 2 bases, and 11 bases separated the two germline ends. In germline, CDR1 is SGHKS, CDR2 YYEKEE (reference sequence). The CDR3 length is 15 residues. The CDR3 is CASSLMRLTGNTIYF. In DNA form, the CDR3 reads TGTGCCAGCAGCTTAATGAGGTTAACTGGAAACACCATATATTTT.

DNA for the CDR3: TGTGCCAGCAGCTTCGGTGGGGGAGCGGGGCTAGAGACCCAGTACTTC. Protein sequence: CASSFGGGAGLETQYF. The gene calls are TRBV5-4 and TRBJ2-5; 7 bases map to TRBD2. Germline assignment: CDR1 SGHNT and CDR2 YYREEE (reference sequence). There are 16 residues in the CDR3. V was clipped by 2 bases and J by 4 bases; unmatched bases: 11.

This chain uses TRBV12-2 with TRBJ2-3; TRBD2 is the table's D call and was not checked against the DNA. TRBV12-2 is classified as a pseudogene. The CDR3 runs to 19 residues. The CDR3 DNA follows: TGTGCAAGTCGCATACGGGGCGCCCTTAGCGGGAGATGGGCAGATACGCAGTATTTT. The encoded protein is CASRIRGALSGRWADTQYF.

The chain employs TRBV6-4 and TRBJ2-2, with 8 bases fitting TRBD1. The germline V gene has CDR1 MRHNA and CDR2 SNTAGT. The CDR3 sequence is 15 residues long. J gave up 3 bases and V 6 bases, and 6 bases lay outside the gene matches. The CDR3 is CASRRQGTDTGELFF. In nucleotides, the CDR3 is TGTGCCAGCAGACGACAGGGGACGGACACCGGGGAGCTGTTTTTT.

The chain uses TRBV6-5 and TRBJ2-3; 9 nucleotides agree with TRBD2. The germline V gene has CDR1 MNHEY and CDR2 SVGAGI. The CDR3 runs to 15 residues. V was clipped by 6 bases and J by 0 bases; unmatched bases: 4. CDR3 region: CASRKRGASTDTQYF. CDR3 sequence (DNA): TGTGCCAGCAGGAAGCGGGGGGCTAGCACAGATACGCAGTATTTT.

This clone has more than one count but fewer than ten. In nucleotides, the CDR3 is TGCGCCAGCAGCTCCCAAAACAGGAATTCACCCCTCCACTTT. Translating gives CASSSQNRNSPLHF. The J gene is TRBJ1-6, the V gene TRBV5-1; possibly TRBD1 for D (5 bases). Germline CDR1 is SGHRS and CDR2 is YFSETQ. CDR3 size: 14 residues. The V end lost 3 bases, the J end lost 7 bases, and 11 bases lay between the germline ends.

The V call is TRBV28, the J call TRBJ2-3; D might be TRBD1 (5 bases). V was shortened by 5 bases and J by 6 bases, with 9 bases between the two germline ends. The germline CDR1 and CDR2 sequences are MDHEN and SYDVKM. The CDR3 consists of 12 residues. The CDR3 bases are TGTGCCAGCAGTCTCAGGGTTGATACGCAGTATTTT. Protein product: CASSLRVDTQYF.

This CDR3 is CASSGTGNTSPLHF. The CDR3 DNA reads as TGTGCCAGCTCCGGGACAGGGAACACTTCACCCCTCCACTTT. The chain carries TRBV18 and TRBJ1-6; 9 nucleotides match TRBD1. This CDR3 is 14 amino acids long. Trimming removed 6 bases from V and 9 bases from J; junction bases left unmatched: 6. Germline V gene sequence: CDR1 KGHSH, CDR2 LQKENI.

This clone appeared once. This chain links TRBV7-8 with TRBJ2-7; D is ambiguous. Trimming took off 3 bases at V and 6 bases at J, with 12 bases between the two ends. CDR1 is SGHVS, CDR2 FQNEAQ, per germline. The CDR3 loop spans 13 amino acids. The CDR3 loop reads CASSFMGPSEQYV. The CDR3 region has the DNA TGTGCCAGCAGCTTCATGGGCCCCTCCGAGCAGTACGTC.

The CDR3 sequence is CASNLGTPDGYTF. CDR3 DNA: TGTGCCAGCAATCTCGGGACACCAGATGGCTACACCTTC. V and J are TRBV5-6 and TRBJ1-2, with D possibly matching TRBD1 (6 bases). The CDR3 totals 13 residues. CDR1 SGHDT and CDR2 YYEEEE come from the germline V gene. V lost 6 bases and J lost 6, with 15 bases in between.